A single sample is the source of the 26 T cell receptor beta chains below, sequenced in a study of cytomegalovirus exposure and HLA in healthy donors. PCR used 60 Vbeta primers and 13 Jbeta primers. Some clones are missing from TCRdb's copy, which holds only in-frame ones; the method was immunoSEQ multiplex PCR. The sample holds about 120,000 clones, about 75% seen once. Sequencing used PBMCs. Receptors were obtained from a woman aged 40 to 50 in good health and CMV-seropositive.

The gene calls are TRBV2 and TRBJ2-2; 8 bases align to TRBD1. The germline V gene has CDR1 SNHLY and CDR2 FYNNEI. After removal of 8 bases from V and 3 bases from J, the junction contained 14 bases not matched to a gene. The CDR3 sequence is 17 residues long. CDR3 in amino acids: CASYPTRQGLHTGELFF. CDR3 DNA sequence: TGTGCCAGCTATCCTACCCGACAGGGGCTACACACCGGGGAGCTGTTTTTT.

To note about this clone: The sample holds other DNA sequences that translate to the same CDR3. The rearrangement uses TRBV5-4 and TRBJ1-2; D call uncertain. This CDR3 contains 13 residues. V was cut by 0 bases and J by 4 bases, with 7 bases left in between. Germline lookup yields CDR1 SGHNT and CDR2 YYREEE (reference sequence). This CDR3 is CASSLEGVYGYTF. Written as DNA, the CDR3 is TGTGCCAGCAGCTTGGAAGGAGTCTATGGCTACACCTTC.

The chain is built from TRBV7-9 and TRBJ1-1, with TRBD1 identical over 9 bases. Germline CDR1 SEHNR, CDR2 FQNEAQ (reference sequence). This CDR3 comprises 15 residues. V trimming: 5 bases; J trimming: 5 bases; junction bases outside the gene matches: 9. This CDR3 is CASSLMGQGPTEAFF. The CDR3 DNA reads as TGTGCCAGCAGCCTGATGGGACAGGGCCCGACTGAAGCTTTCTTT.

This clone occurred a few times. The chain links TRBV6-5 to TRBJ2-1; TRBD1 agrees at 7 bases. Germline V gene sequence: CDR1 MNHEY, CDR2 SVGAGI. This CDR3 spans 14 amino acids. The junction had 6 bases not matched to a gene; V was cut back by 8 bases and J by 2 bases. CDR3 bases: TGTGCCAGCGTGGGACAGAATCCCTACAATGAGCAGTTCTTC. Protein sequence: CASVGQNPYNEQFF.

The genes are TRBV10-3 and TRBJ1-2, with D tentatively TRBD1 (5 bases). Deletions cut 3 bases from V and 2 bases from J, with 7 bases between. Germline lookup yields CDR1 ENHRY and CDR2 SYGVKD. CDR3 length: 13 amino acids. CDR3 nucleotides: TGTGCCATCAGTGATGGGGGGAACTATGGCTACACCTTC. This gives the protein CAISDGGNYGYTF.

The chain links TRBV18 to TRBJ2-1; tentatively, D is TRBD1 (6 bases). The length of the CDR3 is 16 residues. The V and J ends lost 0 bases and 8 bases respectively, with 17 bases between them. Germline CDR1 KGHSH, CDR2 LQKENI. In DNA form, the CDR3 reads TGTGCCAGCTCACCACCGTCCCGGACAGCCGGGCATGAGCAGTTCTTC. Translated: CASSPPSRTAGHEQFF.

In DNA form, the CDR3 reads TGTGCCAGCAGTTACGGTGATTTGCGGGTTGGCGAAAAACTGTTTTTT. It codes for CASSYGDLRVGEKLFF. The V call is TRBV6-5, the J call TRBJ1-4; D not resolved. The V gene's germline CDR1 is MNHEY and CDR2 SVGAGI. V was trimmed by 2 bases and J by 8 bases, leaving 18 bases between them. CDR3 length: 16 residues.

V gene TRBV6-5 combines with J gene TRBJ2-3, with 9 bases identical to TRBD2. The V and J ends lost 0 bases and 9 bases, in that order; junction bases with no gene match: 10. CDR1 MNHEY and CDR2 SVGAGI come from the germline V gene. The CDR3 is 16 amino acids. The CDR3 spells CASSYSLRLAGHTQYF. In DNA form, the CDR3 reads TGTGCCAGCAGTTACTCGTTGCGTCTAGCGGGGCACACGCAGTATTTT.

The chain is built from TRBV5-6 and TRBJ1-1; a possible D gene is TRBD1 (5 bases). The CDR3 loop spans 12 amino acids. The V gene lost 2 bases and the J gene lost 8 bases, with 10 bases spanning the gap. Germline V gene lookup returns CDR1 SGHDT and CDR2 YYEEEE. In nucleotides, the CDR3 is TGTGCCAGCAGCTTAACCGCAGGGGAAGCTTTCTTT. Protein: CASSLTAGEAFF.

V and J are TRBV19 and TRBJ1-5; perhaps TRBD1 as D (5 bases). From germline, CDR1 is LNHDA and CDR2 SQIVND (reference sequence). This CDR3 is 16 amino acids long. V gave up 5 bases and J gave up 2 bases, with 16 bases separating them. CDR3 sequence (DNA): TGTGCCAGTAGTTCTGGAGGGGAGCGAGGCAATCAGCCCCAGCATTTT. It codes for CASSSGGERGNQPQHF.

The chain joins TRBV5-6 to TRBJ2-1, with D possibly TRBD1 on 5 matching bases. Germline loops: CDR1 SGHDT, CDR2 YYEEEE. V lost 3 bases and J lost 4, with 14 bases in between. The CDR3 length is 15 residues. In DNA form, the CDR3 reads TGTGCCAGCAGCTCCTTCCCCCGACAGTACAATGAGCAGTTCTTC. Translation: CASSSFPRQYNEQFF.

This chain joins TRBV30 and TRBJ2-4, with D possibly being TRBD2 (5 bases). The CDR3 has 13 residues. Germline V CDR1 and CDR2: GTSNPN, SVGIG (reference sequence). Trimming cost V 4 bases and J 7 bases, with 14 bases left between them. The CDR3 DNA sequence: TGTGCCTGGACTCACGGAGGTTTGAACATTCAGTACTTC. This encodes CAWTHGGLNIQYF.

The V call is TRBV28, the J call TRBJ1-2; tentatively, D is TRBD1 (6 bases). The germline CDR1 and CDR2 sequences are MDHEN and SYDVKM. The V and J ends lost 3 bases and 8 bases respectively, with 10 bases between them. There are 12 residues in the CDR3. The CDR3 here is CASSFGRGGYTF. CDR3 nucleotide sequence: TGTGCCAGCAGTTTCGGCAGGGGAGGCTACACCTTC.

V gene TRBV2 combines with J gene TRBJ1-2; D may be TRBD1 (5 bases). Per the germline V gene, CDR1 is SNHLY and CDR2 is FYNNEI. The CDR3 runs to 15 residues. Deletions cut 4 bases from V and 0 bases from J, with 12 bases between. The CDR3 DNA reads TGTGCCAGCAGTGCGACAGCGCTAGCTAACTATGGCTACACCTTC. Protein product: CASSATALANYGYTF. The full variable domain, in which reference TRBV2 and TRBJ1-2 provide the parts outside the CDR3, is EPEVTQTPSHQVTQMGQEVILRCVPISNHLYFYWYRQILGQKVEFLVSFYNNEISEKSEIFDDQFSVERPDGSNFTLKIRSTKLEDSAMYFCASSATALANYGYTFGSGTRLTVV.

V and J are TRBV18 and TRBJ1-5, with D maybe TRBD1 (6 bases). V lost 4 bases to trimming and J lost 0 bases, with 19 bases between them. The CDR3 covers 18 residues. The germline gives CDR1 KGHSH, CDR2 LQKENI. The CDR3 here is CASSRSDSPWDSNQPQHF. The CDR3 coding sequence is TGTGCCAGCTCACGCTCGGACAGCCCCTGGGATAGCAATCAGCCCCAGCATTTT.

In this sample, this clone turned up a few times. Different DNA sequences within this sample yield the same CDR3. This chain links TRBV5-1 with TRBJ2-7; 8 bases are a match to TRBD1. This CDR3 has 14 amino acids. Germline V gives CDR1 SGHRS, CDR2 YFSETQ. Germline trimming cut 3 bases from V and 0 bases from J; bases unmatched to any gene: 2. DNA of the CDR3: TGCGCCAGCAGCTCTACAGGGGGCTCCTACGAGCAGTACTTC. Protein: CASSSTGGSYEQYF.

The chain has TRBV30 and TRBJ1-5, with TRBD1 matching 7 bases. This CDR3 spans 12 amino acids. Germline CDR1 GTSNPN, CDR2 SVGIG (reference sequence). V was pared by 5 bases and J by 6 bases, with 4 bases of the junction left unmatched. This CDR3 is CAWSTGVQPQHF. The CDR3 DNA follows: TGTGCCTGGTCAACAGGGGTTCAGCCCCAGCATTTT. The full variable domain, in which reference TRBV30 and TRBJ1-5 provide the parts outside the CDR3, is SQTIHQWPATLVQPVGSPLSLECTVEGTSNPNLYWYRQAAGRGLQLLFYSVGIGQISSEVPQNLSASRPQDRQFILSSKKLLLSDSGFYLCAWSTGVQPQHFGDGTRLSIL.

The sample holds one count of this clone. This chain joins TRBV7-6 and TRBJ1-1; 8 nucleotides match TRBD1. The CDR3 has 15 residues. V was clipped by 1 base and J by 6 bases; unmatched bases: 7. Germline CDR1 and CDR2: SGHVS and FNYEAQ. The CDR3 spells CASSLGRGRLAEAFF. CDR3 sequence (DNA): TGTGCCAGCAGCTTAGGCAGGGGGCGCTTGGCTGAAGCTTTCTTT.

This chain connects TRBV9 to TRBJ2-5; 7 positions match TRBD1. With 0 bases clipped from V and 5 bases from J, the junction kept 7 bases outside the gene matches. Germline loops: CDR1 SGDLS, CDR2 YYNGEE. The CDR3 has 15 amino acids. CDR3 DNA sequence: TGTGCCAGCAGCGTAGGACCAGGGGGTGGGGAGACCCAGTACTTC. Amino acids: CASSVGPGGGETQYF.

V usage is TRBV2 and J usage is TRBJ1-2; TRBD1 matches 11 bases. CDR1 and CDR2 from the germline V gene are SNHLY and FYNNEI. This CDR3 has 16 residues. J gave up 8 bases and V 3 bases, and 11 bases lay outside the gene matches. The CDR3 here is CASSDKGTDRGPGYTF. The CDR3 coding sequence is TGTGCCAGCAGTGATAAAGGAACGGACAGGGGGCCCGGCTACACCTTC.

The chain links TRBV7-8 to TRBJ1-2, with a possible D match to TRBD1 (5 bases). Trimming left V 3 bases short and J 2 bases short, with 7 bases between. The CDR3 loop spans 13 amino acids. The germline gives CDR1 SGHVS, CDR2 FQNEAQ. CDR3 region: CASSFGGNYGYTF. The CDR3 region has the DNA TGTGCCAGCAGCTTCGGGGGGAACTATGGCTACACCTTC.

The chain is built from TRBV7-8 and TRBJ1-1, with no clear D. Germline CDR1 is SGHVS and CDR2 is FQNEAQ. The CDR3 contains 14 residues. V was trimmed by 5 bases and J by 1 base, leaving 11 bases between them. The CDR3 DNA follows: TGTGCCAGCAGCCTTCTATCATCGAACACTGAAGCTTTCTTT. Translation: CASSLLSSNTEAFF. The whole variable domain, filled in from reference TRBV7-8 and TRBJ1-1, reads GAGVSQSPRYKVAKRGQDVALRCDPISGHVSLFWYQQALGQGPEFLTYFQNEAQLDKSGLPSDRFFAERPEGSVSTLKIQRTQQEDSAVYLCASSLLSSNTEAFFGQGTRLTVV.

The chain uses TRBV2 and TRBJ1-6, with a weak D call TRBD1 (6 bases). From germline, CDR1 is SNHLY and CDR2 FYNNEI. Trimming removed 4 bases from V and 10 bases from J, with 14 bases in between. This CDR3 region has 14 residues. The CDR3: CASSGTGKSSPLHF. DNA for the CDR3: TGTGCCAGCAGTGGCACAGGGAAGAGCTCACCCCTCCACTTT.

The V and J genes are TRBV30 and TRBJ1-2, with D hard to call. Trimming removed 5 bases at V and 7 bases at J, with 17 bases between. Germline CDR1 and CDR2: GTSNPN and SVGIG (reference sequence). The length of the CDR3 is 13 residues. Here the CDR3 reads CAWGLEVPGGYTF. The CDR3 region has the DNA TGTGCCTGGGGCCTTGAGGTTCCGGGTGGCTACACCTTC. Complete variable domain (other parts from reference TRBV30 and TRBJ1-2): SQTIHQWPATLVQPVGSPLSLECTVEGTSNPNLYWYRQAAGRGLQLLFYSVGIGQISSEVPQNLSASRPQDRQFILSSKKLLLSDSGFYLCAWGLEVPGGYTFGSGTRLTVV.

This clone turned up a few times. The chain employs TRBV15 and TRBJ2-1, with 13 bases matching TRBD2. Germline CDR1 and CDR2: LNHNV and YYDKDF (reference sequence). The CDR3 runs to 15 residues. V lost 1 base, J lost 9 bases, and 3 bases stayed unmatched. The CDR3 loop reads CATSRGGTSGVEQFF. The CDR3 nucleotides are TGTGCCACCAGCAGAGGGGGGACTAGCGGGGTTGAGCAGTTCTTC.

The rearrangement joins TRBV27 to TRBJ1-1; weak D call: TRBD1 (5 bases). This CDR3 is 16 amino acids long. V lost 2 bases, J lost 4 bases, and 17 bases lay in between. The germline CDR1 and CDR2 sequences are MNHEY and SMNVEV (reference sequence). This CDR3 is CASSLDMGGSFTEAFF. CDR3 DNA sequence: TGTGCCAGCAGTTTAGATATGGGGGGATCCTTCACTGAAGCTTTCTTT.